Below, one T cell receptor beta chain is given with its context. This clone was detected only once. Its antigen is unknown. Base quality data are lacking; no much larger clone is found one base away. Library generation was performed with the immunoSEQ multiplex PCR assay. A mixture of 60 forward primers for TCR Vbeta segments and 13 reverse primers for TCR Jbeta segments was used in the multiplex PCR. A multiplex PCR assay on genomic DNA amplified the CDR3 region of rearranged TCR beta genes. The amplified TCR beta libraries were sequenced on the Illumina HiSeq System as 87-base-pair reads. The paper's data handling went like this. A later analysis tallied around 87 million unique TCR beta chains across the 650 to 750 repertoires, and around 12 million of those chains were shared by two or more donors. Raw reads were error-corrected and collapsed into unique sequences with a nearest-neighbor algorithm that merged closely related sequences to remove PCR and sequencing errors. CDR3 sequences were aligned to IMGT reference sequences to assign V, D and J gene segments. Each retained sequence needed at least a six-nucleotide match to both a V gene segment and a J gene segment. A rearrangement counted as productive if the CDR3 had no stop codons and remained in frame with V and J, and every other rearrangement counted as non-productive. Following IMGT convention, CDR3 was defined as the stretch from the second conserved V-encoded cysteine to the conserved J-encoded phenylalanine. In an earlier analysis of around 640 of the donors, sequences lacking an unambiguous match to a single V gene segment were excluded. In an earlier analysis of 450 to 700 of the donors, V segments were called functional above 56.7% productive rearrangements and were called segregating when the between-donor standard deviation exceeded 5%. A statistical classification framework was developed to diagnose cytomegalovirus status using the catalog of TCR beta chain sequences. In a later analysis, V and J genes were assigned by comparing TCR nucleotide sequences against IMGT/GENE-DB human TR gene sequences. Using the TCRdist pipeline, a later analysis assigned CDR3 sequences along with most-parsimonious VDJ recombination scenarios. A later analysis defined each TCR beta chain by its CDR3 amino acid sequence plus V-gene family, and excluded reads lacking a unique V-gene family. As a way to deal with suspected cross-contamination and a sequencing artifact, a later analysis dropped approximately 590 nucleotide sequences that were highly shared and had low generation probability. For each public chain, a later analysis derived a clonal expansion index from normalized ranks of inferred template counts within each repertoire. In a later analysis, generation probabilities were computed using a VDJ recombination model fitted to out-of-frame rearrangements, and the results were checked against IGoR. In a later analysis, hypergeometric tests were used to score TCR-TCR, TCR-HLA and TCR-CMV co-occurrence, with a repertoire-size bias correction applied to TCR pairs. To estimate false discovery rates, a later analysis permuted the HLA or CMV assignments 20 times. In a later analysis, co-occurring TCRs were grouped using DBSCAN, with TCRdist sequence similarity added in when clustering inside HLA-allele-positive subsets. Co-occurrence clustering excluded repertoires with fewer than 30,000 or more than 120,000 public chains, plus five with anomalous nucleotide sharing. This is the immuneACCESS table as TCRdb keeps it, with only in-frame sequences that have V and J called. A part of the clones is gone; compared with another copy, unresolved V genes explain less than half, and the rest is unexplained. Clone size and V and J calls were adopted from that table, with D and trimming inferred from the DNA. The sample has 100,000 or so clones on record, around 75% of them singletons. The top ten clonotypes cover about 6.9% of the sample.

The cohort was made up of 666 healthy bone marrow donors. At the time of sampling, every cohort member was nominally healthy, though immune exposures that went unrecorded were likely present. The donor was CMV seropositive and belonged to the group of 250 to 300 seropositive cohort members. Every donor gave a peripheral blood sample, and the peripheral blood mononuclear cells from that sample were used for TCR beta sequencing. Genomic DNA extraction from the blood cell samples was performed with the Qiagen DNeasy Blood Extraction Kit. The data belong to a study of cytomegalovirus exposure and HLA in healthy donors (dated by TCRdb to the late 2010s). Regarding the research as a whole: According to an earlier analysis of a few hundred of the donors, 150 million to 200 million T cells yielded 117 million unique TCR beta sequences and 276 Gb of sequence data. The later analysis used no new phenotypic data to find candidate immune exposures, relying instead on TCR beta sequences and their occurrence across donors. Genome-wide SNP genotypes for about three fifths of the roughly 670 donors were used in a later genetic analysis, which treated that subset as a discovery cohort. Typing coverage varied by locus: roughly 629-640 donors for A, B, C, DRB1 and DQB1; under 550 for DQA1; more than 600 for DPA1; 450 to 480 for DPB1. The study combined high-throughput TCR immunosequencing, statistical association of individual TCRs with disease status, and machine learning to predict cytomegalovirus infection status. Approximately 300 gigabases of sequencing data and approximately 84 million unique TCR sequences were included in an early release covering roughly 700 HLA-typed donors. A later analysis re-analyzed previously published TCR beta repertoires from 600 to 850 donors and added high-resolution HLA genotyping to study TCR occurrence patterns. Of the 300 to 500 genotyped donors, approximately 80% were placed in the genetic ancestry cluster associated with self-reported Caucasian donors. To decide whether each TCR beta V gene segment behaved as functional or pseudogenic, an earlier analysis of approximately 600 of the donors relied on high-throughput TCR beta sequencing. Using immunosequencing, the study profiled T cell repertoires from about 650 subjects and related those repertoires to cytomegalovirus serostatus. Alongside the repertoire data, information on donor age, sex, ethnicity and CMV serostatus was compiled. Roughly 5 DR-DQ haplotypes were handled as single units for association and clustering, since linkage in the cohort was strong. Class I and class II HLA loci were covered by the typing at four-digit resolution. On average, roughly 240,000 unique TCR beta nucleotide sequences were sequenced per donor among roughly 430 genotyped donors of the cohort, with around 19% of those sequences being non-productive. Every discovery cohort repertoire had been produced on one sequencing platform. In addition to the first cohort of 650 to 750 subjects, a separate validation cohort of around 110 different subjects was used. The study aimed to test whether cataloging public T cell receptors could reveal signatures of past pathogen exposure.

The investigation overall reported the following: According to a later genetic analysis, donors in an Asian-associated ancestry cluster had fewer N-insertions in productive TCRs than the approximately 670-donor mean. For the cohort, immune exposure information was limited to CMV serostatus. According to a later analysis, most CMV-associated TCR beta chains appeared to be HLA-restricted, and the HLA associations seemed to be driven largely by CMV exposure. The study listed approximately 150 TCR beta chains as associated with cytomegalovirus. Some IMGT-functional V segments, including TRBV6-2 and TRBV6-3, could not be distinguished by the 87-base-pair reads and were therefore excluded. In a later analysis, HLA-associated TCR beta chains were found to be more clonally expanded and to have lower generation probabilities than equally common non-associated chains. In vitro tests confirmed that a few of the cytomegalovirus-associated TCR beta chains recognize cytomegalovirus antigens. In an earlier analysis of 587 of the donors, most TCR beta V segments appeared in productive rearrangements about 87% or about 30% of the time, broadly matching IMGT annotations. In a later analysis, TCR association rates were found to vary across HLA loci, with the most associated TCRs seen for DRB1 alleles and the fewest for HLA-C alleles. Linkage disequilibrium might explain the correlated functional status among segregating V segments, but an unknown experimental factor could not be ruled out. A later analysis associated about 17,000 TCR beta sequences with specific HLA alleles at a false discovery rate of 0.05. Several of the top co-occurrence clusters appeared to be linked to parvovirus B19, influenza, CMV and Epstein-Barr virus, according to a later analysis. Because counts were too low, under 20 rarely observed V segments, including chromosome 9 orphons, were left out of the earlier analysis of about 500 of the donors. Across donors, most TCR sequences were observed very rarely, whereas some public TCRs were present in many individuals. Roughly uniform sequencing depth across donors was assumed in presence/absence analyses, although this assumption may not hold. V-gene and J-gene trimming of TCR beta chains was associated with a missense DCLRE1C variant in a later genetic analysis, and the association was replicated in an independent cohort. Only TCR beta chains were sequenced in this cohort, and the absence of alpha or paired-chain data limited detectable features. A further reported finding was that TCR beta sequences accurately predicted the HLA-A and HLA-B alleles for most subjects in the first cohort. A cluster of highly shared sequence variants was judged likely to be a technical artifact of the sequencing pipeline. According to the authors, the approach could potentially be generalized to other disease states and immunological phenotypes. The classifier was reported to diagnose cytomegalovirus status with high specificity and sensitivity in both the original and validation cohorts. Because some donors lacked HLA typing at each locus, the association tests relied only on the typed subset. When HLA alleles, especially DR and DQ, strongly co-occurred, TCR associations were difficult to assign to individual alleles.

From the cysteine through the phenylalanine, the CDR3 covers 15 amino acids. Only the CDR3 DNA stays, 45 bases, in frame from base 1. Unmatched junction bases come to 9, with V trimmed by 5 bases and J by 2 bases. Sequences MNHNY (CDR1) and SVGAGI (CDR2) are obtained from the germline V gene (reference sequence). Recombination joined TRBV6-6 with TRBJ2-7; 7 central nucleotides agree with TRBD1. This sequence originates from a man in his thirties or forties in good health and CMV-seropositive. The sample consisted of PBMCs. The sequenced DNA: TGTGCCAGCAGTCAAGCCGGGACAGAAGCCTACGAGCAGTACTTC. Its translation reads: CASSQAGTEAYEQYF.